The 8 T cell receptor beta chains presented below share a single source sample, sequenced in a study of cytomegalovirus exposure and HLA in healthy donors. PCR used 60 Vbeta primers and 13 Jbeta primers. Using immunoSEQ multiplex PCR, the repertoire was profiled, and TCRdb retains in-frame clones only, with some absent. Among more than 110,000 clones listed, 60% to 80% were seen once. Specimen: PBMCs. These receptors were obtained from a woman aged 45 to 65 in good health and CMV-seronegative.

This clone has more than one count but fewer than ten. The CDR3, as DNA: TGTGCCAGCAGTGAACAACGGGGGACTGAAGCTTTCTTT. It yields the protein CASSEQRGTEAFF. The rearrangement joins TRBV2 to TRBJ1-1, with D perhaps TRBD1 (5 bases). Germline V gene data show CDR1 as SNHLY and CDR2 as FYNNEI. The CDR3 loop spans 13 amino acids. V lost 2 bases to trimming and J lost 5 bases, with 9 bases between them.

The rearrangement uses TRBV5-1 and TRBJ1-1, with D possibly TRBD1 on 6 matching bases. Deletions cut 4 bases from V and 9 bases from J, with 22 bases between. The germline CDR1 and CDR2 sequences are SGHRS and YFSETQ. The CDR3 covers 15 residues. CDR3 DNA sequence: TGCGCCAGCAGCCTTGATAGCGGGGGCGCGGGAAAAGCTTTCTTT. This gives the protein CASSLDSGGAGKAFF.

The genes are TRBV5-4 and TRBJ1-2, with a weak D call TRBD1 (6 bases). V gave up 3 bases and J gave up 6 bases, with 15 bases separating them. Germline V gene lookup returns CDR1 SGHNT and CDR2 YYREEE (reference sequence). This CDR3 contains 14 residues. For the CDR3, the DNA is TGTGCCAGCAGCTCCAACAGGGTGGTAGATGGCTACACCTTC. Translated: CASSSNRVVDGYTF.

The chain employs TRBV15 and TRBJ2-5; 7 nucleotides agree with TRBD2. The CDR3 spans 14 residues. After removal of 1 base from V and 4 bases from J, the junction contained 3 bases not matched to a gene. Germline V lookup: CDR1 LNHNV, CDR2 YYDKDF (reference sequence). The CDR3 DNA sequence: TGTGCCACCAGCAGAGGGACGGGGGGAGAGACCCAGTACTTC. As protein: CATSRGTGGETQYF.

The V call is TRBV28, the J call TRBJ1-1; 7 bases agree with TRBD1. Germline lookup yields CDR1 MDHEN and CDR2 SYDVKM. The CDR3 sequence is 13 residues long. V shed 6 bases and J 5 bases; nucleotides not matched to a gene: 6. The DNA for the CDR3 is TGTGCCAGCAGGACAGGGCGGGGAACTGAAGCTTTCTTT. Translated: CASRTGRGTEAFF.

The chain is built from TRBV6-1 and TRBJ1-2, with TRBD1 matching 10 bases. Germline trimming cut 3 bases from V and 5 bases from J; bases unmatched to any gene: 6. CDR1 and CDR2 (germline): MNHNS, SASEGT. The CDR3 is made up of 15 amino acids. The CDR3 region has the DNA TGTGCCAGCAGTGACCCGGGACAGGGGCTTTATGGCTACACCTTC. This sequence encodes CASSDPGQGLYGYTF.

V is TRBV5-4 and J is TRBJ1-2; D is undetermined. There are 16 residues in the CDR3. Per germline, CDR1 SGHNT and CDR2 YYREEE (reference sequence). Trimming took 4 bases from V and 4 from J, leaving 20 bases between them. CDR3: CASSDEGGTEFYGYTF. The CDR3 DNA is TGTGCCAGCAGCGACGAGGGCGGAACGGAGTTCTATGGCTACACCTTC.

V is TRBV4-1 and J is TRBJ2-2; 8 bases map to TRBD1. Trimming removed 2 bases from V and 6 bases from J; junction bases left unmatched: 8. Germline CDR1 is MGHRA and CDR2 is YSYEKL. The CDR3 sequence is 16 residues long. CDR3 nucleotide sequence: TGCGCCAGCAGCCAAAGATCGACAGGGGTGGCCGGGGAGCTGTTTTTT. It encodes CASSQRSTGVAGELFF.